Each of the 17 T cell receptor beta chains below was sequenced from the same sample in a study of cytomegalovirus exposure and HLA in healthy donors. 60 Vbeta and 13 Jbeta primers were used in PCR. The protocol was immunoSEQ multiplex PCR, while the TCRdb copy is restricted to in-frame clones and leaves out a portion. The data show 75,000 or so clones, about 66% seen once. Material: PBMCs. The source of these receptors is a man aged 35 to 55 in good health and CMV-seropositive.

Of note for this clone: Compared with germline, one end of the junction differs, possibly owing to a read error. The V gene is TRBV9, the J gene TRBJ1-1; 7 bases match TRBD1. CDR1 and CDR2 (germline): SGDLS, YYNGEE. The CDR3 contains 15 residues. The CDR3 here is CAGSTTGARNAEAFF. The CDR3 DNA follows: TGTGCCGGCAGCACAACAGGGGCCAGGAACGCTGAAGCTTTCTTT.

In its sample, this clone was seen a few times. V gene TRBV5-1 combines with J gene TRBJ1-6; 9 bases fit TRBD1. This CDR3 contains 17 residues. J gave up 8 bases and V 1 base, and 10 bases lay outside the gene matches. CDR1 is SGHRS, CDR2 YFSETQ, per germline. CDR3: CASSLTFTGGADSPLHF. As DNA, the CDR3 is TGCGCCAGCAGCTTGACCTTCACAGGGGGCGCCGATTCACCCCTCCACTTT. The full variable domain, rest sourced from reference TRBV5-1 and TRBJ1-6, is KAGVTQTPRYLIKTRGQQVTLSCSPISGHRSVSWYQQTPGQGLQFLFEYFSETQRNKGNFPGRFSGRQFSNSRSEMNVSTLELGDSALYLCASSLTFTGGADSPLHFGNGTRLTVT.

The chain combines TRBV1 with TRBJ2-7; the D call in the table, TRBD1, was not verified against the DNA. TRBV1 is flagged as a pseudogene. This CDR3 is 15 amino acids long. The CDR3 protein is CTSSQLPGQGDEQYF. The CDR3 region has the DNA TGCACCAGCAGCCAGCTACCGGGACAGGGGGACGAGCAGTACTTC.

This chain joins TRBV6-4 and TRBJ2-5; D is ambiguous. V lost 8 bases and J lost 4, with 8 bases in between. The V gene's germline CDR1 is MRHNA and CDR2 SNTAGT. The CDR3 is 11 amino acids. This CDR3 is CASASLETQYF. As DNA, the CDR3 is TGTGCCAGCGCTAGTTTAGAGACCCAGTACTTC.

V gene TRBV19 combines with J gene TRBJ1-2; TRBD1 aligns across 7 bases. This CDR3 spans 13 amino acids. Germline V gene data show CDR1 as LNHDA and CDR2 as SQIVND (reference sequence). Losses at the gene ends were 5 bases for V and 2 bases for J; bases not matched to a gene: 2. CDR3 sequence (DNA): TGTGCCAGTAGTGAGGGGGCAAACTATGGCTACACCTTC. This sequence encodes CASSEGANYGYTF.

Details on this clone: Relative to the germline gene, one junction end is altered; a read error may explain this. This chain uses TRBV11-3 with TRBJ2-7; D may be TRBD2 (6 bases). The CDR3 has 15 residues. Germline CDR1 and CDR2: SGHNT and YENEEA. As DNA, the CDR3 is TGTGCCAGTAGCTACAGGCGGAGGGCGGCATACGAGCAGTACTTC. It specifies CASSYRRRAAYEQYF.

The rearrangement uses TRBV7-6 and TRBJ2-5, with D possibly matching TRBD1 (6 bases). The J call may be wrong; the DNA end is better matched by TRBJ2-7. The CDR3 has 13 residues. Germline V CDR1 and CDR2: SGHVS, FNYEAQ. The CDR3 region has the DNA TGTGCCAGCAGCTCAGGGGCAGGTTACGAGCAGTACTTC. Its translation: CASSSGAGYEQYF.

This chain connects TRBV5-1 to TRBJ2-1; 16 bases are a match to TRBD2. CDR1 is SGHRS, CDR2 YFSETQ, per germline. The length of the CDR3 is 16 residues. With V trimmed by 4 bases and J by 3 bases, 1 base remained unmatched. This chain's CDR3 is CASSGTSGGVYNEQFF. CDR3 DNA sequence: TGCGCCAGCAGCGGGACTAGCGGGGGGGTCTACAATGAGCAGTTCTTC. The complete variable domain, with remaining parts taken from reference TRBV5-1 and TRBJ2-1, reads KAGVTQTPRYLIKTRGQQVTLSCSPISGHRSVSWYQQTPGQGLQFLFEYFSETQRNKGNFPGRFSGRQFSNSRSEMNVSTLELGDSALYLCASSGTSGGVYNEQFFGPGTRLTVL.

This CDR3 is CASSYRQGAKEDTEAFF. The CDR3 bases are TGTGCCAGCAGCTACCGACAGGGGGCGAAGGAGGACACTGAAGCTTTCTTT. The genes are TRBV13 and TRBJ1-1; 10 bases fit TRBD1. The germline V gene has CDR1 PRHDT and CDR2 FYEKMQ (reference sequence). V shed 4 bases and J 3 bases; nucleotides not matched to a gene: 11. The CDR3 extends over 17 amino acids. The whole variable domain, filled in from reference TRBV13 and TRBJ1-1, reads AAGVIQSPRHLIKEKRETATLKCYPIPRHDTVYWYQQGPGQDPQFLISFYEKMQSDKGSIPDRFSAQQFSDYHSELNMSSLELGDSALYFCASSYRQGAKEDTEAFFGQGTRLTVV.

V is TRBV19 and J is TRBJ1-1, with a tentative D call TRBD1 (5 bases). Trimming removed 5 bases from V and 0 bases from J, with 22 bases in between. In germline, CDR1 is LNHDA, CDR2 SQIVND (reference sequence). The CDR3 has 18 amino acids. CDR3 in amino acids: CASSPNRGRLDMNTEAFF. As DNA, the CDR3 is TGTGCCAGTAGTCCAAACCGGGGGAGATTGGATATGAACACTGAAGCTTTCTTT.

This clone was found a few times. No DNA is shown, since the ends of the CDR3 on it are uncertain; the CDR3 is the one TCRdb lists. The chain couples TRBV28 to TRBJ2-7; the D call in the table, TRBD1, was not verified against the DNA. Ends included, the CDR3 has 14 residues. Germline CDR1 is MDHEN and CDR2 is SYDVKM. The CDR3 loop is CASSTSTGSEEQYF.

As DNA, the CDR3 is TGTGCCAGCAGCTTGGAACTGGACTCCTATGGCTACACCTTC. It is translated as CASSLELDSYGYTF. This rearrangement joins TRBV5-4 to TRBJ1-2; D uncertain. Germline lookup yields CDR1 SGHNT and CDR2 YYREEE (reference sequence). The length of the CDR3 is 14 residues. V gave up 0 bases and J gave up 4 bases, with 10 bases separating them.

This clone was observed once. The rearrangement uses TRBV7-2 and TRBJ2-7, with 14 bases identical to TRBD2. The CDR3 consists of 17 residues. V lost 0 bases and J lost 4; bases outside the gene matches: 5. From germline, CDR1 is SGHTA and CDR2 FQGNSA. CDR3: CASSLAGLAGDPYEQYF. The CDR3, as DNA: TGTGCCAGCAGCTTAGCGGGACTAGCGGGGGACCCTTACGAGCAGTACTTC.

The chain uses TRBV11-3 and TRBJ1-1; weak D call: TRBD1 (6 bases). CDR3 length: 16 residues. Trimming stripped 4 bases from V and 4 bases from J, with 19 bases between. Per germline, CDR1 SGHNT and CDR2 YENEEA. CDR3 amino acids: CASSSPEGGGGTEAFF. Written as DNA, the CDR3 is TGTGCCAGCAGCTCCCCCGAAGGAGGGGGGGGCACTGAAGCTTTCTTT.

The chain links TRBV5-1 to TRBJ2-2; 10 nucleotides match TRBD2. Germline loops: CDR1 SGHRS, CDR2 YFSETQ. The CDR3 is made up of 17 amino acids. Trimming removed 0 bases from V and 6 bases from J; junction bases left unmatched: 8. The CDR3 coding sequence is TGCGCCAGCAGCTTGGTCGCCAGCGGGGGGGTAGCCGGGGAGCTGTTTTTT. This codes for CASSLVASGGVAGELFF.

The rearrangement joins TRBV27 to TRBJ1-4; 7 nucleotides align to TRBD1. The CDR3 length is 14 residues. V lost 7 bases and J lost 7; bases outside the gene matches: 9. The germline gives CDR1 MNHEY, CDR2 SMNVEV (reference sequence). Here the CDR3 reads CASKPGQPREKLFF. The CDR3 DNA reads TGTGCCAGCAAGCCGGGACAGCCCCGTGAAAAACTGTTTTTT.

This clone was counted between two and nine times. The chain links TRBV5-8 to TRBJ2-1, with unresolved D. The V gene's germline CDR1 is SGHTS and CDR2 YDEGEE. V lost 2 bases, J lost 3 bases, and 15 bases lay in between. The CDR3 consists of 16 residues. The CDR3 nucleotides read TGTGCCAGCAGCTTACATTGGCAGGTCGACTACAATGAGCAGTTCTTC. Translation: CASSLHWQVDYNEQFF. Full variable domain (rest looked up from reference TRBV5-8 and TRBJ2-1): EAGVTQSPTHLIKTRGQQATLRCSPISGHTSVYWYQQALGLGLQFLLWYDEGEERNRGNFPPRFSGRQFPNYSSELNVNALELEDSALYLCASSLHWQVDYNEQFFGPGTRLTVL.